The 16 T cell receptor beta chains listed next were all sequenced from one sample in a study of blood T cell repertoires in COVID-19. Libraries were prepared by immunoSEQ multiplex PCR; TCRdb keeps only in-frame clonotypes and omits some of them. The sample has around 360,000 clones, less than 90% seen once. Sequenced material: PBMCs or T cells enriched from blood (not recorded which). The source is a woman aged 25 to 39 who had recovered from COVID-19.

The chain has TRBV13 and TRBJ1-3, with D hard to call. Germline V lookup: CDR1 PRHDT, CDR2 FYEKMQ (reference sequence). V lost 5 bases to trimming and J lost 4 bases, with 18 bases between them. The CDR3 sequence is 16 residues long. In DNA form, the CDR3 reads TGTGCCAGCAGCCCCAGACCCGGAGCGGCCGGAAACACCATATATTTT. Protein: CASSPRPGAAGNTIYF.

V is TRBV27 and J is TRBJ2-7, with TRBD2 matching 11 bases. The CDR3 totals 15 residues. The V and J ends lost 6 bases and 0 bases, in that order; junction bases with no gene match: 4. Germline V gene data show CDR1 as MNHEY and CDR2 as SMNVEV (reference sequence). The CDR3 DNA sequence: TGTGCCAGCAGATTAACTAGCGGGGGCTCCTACGAGCAGTACTTC. As protein: CASRLTSGGSYEQYF.

The rearrangement uses TRBV5-1 and TRBJ2-5; TRBD2 matches 10 bases. V was pared by 3 bases and J by 2 bases, with 19 bases of the junction left unmatched. The CDR3 runs to 20 residues. Germline V gene data show CDR1 as SGHRS and CDR2 as YFSETQ. The CDR3 spells CASSSYPPRTSGSRQETQYF. CDR3 DNA: TGCGCCAGCAGCTCCTACCCACCCAGGACTAGCGGAAGCAGACAAGAGACCCAGTACTTC.

This sequence joins TRBV6-1 and TRBJ2-2, with TRBD2 matching over 10 bases. The CDR3 runs to 17 residues. Looked up from germline, CDR1 is MNHNS and CDR2 is SASEGT. J was trimmed by 1 base and V by 1 base; bases with no gene match: 3. CDR3 loop: CASSEGASGRNTGELFF. In DNA form, the CDR3 reads TGTGCCAGCAGTGAAGGGGCTAGCGGGAGGAACACCGGGGAGCTGTTTTTT.

The chain uses TRBV28 and TRBJ1-6, with 7 nucleotides matching TRBD1. CDR1 is MDHEN and CDR2 is SYDVKM in the germline V gene. With 6 bases clipped from V and 9 bases from J, the junction kept 11 bases outside the gene matches. This CDR3 spans 15 amino acids. Written as DNA, the CDR3 is TGTGCCAGCAGCCCTGGGACAGTCGGGGTTTCACCCCTCCACTTT. As protein: CASSPGTVGVSPLHF.

The V and J genes are TRBV7-9 and TRBJ2-2, with TRBD2 matching over 11 bases. CDR3 size: 18 residues. CDR1 and CDR2 (germline): SEHNR, FQNEAQ (reference sequence). V gave up 4 bases and J gave up 2 bases; unmatched junction bases: 9. The CDR3 DNA reads as TGTGCCAGCAGCTCCCTCCTGGGGACTAGCGGCAACACCGGGGAGCTGTTTTTT. It specifies CASSSLLGTSGNTGELFF.

The chain recombines TRBV18 with TRBJ1-6; tentative D call: TRBD1 (5 bases). The germline V gene encodes CDR1 KGHSH and CDR2 LQKENI. V lost 1 base and J 9 bases, leaving 13 bases between the germline ends. This CDR3 has 15 residues. The CDR3 DNA reads TGTGCCAGCTCACCACGGGGGGTTGTCAGTTCACCCCTCCACTTT. Protein sequence: CASSPRGVVSSPLHF.

This sequence joins TRBV28 and TRBJ2-7, with 10 bases identical to TRBD1. The V and J ends lost 7 bases and 5 bases, in that order; junction bases with no gene match: 8. The V gene's germline CDR1 is MDHEN and CDR2 SYDVKM. The CDR3 is 14 residues long. CDR3 loop: CASKTGQGFHEQYF. In DNA form, the CDR3 reads TGTGCCAGCAAGACGGGACAGGGGTTCCACGAGCAGTACTTC.

This clone was detected only a few times. The J gene is TRBJ1-2, the V gene TRBV29-1, with TRBD1 as a possible D gene (5 bases). V lost 1 base and J 3 bases, leaving 6 bases between the germline ends. Germline V gene data show CDR1 as SQVTM and CDR2 as ANQGSEA. The CDR3 totals 12 residues. The chain's CDR3 is CSVEGRDYGYTF. CDR3 nucleotide sequence: TGCAGCGTTGAAGGCAGGGACTATGGCTACACCTTC.

This chain connects TRBV5-1 to TRBJ2-5; 11 bases match TRBD2. Germline-derived CDR1 and CDR2 are SGHRS and YFSETQ. With 1 base clipped from V and 2 bases from J, the junction kept 4 bases outside the gene matches. The CDR3 is made up of 16 amino acids. CDR3 coding DNA: TGCGCCAGCAGCTTGCTAGCGGGGGGTGTACAAGAGACCCAGTACTTC. Amino acids: CASSLLAGGVQETQYF.

The chain joins TRBV28 to TRBJ1-1, with no clear D. V shed 6 bases and J shed 4 bases, with 6 bases lying between them. The CDR3 spans 11 residues. The germline CDR1 and CDR2 sequences are MDHEN and SYDVKM. The CDR3: CASRSSTEAFF. The CDR3 region has the DNA TGTGCCAGCAGATCATCCACTGAAGCTTTCTTT.

This clone was seen only once. V and J are TRBV28 and TRBJ1-2; TRBD1 is a possible D gene (6 bases). Germline CDR1 and CDR2: MDHEN and SYDVKM. Trimming cost V 3 bases and J 4 bases, with 15 bases left between them. This CDR3 spans 15 amino acids. For the CDR3, the DNA is TGTGCCAGCAGTTTCAGAATTGGACAGCTCTATGGCTACACCTTC. This gives the protein CASSFRIGQLYGYTF.

The rearrangement links TRBV27 to TRBJ1-3, with a weak D call TRBD1 (6 bases). Trimming shortened V by 6 bases and J by 4 bases, and 13 bases separated the two germline ends. Germline loops: CDR1 MNHEY, CDR2 SMNVEV (reference sequence). The CDR3 has 14 amino acids. The CDR3 spells CASRNGRGGNTIYF. The CDR3 DNA sequence: TGTGCCAGCAGGAACGGCAGGGGCGGAAACACCATATATTTT.

CDR3 in DNA: TGCGCCAGCAGCCAAGACGGCAGGGGGACATATTCACCCCTCCACTTT. This gives the protein CASSQDGRGTYSPLHF. J is TRBJ1-6 and V is TRBV4-1; 7 positions agree with TRBD1. The CDR3 covers 16 residues. Germline V CDR1 and CDR2: MGHRA, YSYEKL. V shed 0 bases, J shed 8 bases, and the junction held 7 bases outside the gene matches.

This clone was seen only a few times. This chain connects TRBV5-4 to TRBJ2-7; 7 positions match TRBD2. The trim removed 0 bases at V and 3 bases at J, leaving 3 bases unmatched. The CDR3 runs 14 residues. Germline V gene sequence: CDR1 SGHNT, CDR2 YYREEE (reference sequence). The CDR3 loop reads CASSLAGTNYEQYF. CDR3 nucleotides: TGTGCCAGCAGCTTGGCCGGGACTAACTACGAGCAGTACTTC.

This clone occurred once. The chain couples TRBV5-5 to TRBJ2-7; a weak D match, TRBD1 (6 bases). Trimming cost V 4 bases and J 2 bases, with 13 bases left between them. The CDR3 covers 14 residues. The V gene's germline CDR1 is SGHKS and CDR2 YYEKEE (reference sequence). CDR3 in amino acids: CASSGYRVTYEQYF. In nucleotides, the CDR3 is TGTGCCAGCAGCGGATACAGGGTTACCTACGAGCAGTACTTC.